These T cell receptor beta chains were read from a single sample in a study of early T cells in non-severe SARS-CoV-2 infection. TCRdb recomputed calls from the 5' RACE reads with MiXCR, one row per CDR3 protein. The table has under 60,000 distinct CDR3 sequences, over 9.5% seen once. Sequencing used whole blood. The receptor source for this set is an adult who was a healthcare worker with PCR-confirmed SARS-CoV-2 infection or an uninfected control (not recorded which). Both conserved end residues are part of each CDR3. D genes are given only for firm matches. Where a row states a size, it is once, few, many or the class of an expanded clone; other rows omit it.

CASSEEGWSSPLHF TGCGCCAGCAGCGAGGAGGGTTGGAGTTCACCCCTCCACTTT many TRBJ1-6 . TRBV5-1
CASSQVASGQYANTGELFF TGCGCCAGCAGCCAAGTGGCCTCCGGACAGTACGCGAACACCGGGGAGCTGTTTTTT . TRBJ2-2 . TRBV4-1
CASTLAQKQFF TGTGCCAGCACACTAGCGCAGAAGCAGTTCTTC many TRBJ2-1 TRBD2 TRBV6-6
CASSSWSRETQYF TGTGCCAGCAGCTCGTGGAGTAGAGAGACCCAGTACTTC . TRBJ2-5 . TRBV5-6
CSAPGGVAGELFF TGCAGTGCTCCCGGCGGTGTGGCCGGGGAGCTGTTTTTT few TRBJ2-2 . TRBV20-1
CASSYGGLWANVLTF TGTGCCAGCAGTTACGGGGGCCTCTGGGCCAACGTCCTGACTTTC . TRBJ2-6 . TRBV6-5
CASCPSMGYEQYF TGTGCCAGCTGCCCGTCTATGGGCTACGAGCAGTACTTC many TRBJ2-7 . TRBV11-1
CSARIGQGASPLHF TGCAGTGCTAGAATCGGGCAGGGAGCTTCACCCCTCCACTTT . TRBJ1-6 . TRBV20-1
CASSLDSGTQFF TGTGCCAGCAGCTTAGATAGTGGCACGCAGTTCTTC . TRBJ2-1 . TRBV7-2
CASSPRALQGARITEAFF TGTGCCAGCTCACCACGGGCGTTACAGGGGGCGCGGATCACTGAAGCTTTCTTT many TRBJ1-1 TRBD1 TRBV18
CASSLGVNGNYGYTF TGTGCCAGCAGCCTGGGCGTTAATGGAAACTATGGCTACACCTTC . TRBJ1-2 . TRBV7-8